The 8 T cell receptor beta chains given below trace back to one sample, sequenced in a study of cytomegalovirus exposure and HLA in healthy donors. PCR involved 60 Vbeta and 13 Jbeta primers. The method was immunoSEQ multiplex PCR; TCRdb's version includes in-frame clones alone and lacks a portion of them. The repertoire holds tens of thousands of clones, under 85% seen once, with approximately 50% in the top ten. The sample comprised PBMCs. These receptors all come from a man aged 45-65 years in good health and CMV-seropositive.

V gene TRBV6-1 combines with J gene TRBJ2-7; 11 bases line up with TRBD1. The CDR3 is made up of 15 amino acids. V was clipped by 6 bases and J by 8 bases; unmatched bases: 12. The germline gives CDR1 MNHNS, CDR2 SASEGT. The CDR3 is CASSTIGTGGTKQYF. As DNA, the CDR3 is TGTGCCAGCAGCACCATCGGGACAGGGGGGACTAAGCAGTACTTC.

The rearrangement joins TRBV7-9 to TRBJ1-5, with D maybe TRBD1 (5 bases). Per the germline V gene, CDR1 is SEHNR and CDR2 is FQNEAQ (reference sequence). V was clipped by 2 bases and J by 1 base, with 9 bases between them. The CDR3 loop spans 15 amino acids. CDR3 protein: CASSLQGGSNQPQHF. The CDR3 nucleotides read TGTGCCAGCAGCTTACAGGGCGGAAGCAATCAGCCCCAGCATTTT.

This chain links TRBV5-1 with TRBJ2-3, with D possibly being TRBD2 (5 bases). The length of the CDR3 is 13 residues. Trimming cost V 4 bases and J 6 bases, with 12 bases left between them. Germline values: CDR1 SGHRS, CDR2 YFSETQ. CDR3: CASSREGKDTQYF. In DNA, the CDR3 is TGCGCCAGCAGCCGGGAAGGAAAGGATACGCAGTATTTT.

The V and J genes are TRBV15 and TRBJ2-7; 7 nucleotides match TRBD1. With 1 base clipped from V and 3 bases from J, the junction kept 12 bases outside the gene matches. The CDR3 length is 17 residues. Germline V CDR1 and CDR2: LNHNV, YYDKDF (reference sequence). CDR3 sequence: CATSRGVATGRHYEQYF. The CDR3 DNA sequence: TGTGCCACCAGCAGAGGGGTCGCGACAGGGCGACACTACGAGCAGTACTTC.

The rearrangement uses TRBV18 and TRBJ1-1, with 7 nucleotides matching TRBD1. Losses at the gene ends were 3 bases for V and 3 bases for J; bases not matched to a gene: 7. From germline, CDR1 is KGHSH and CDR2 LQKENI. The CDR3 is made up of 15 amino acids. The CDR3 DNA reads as TGTGCCAGCTCACCTCAGACAGGGTTTGACACTGAAGCTTTCTTT. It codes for CASSPQTGFDTEAFF.

CDR3 coding DNA: TGTGCCAGCAGCTTTTGGGGTCGGACTAGTGTTGAGCAGTTCTTC. Amino acids: CASSFWGRTSVEQFF. This sequence joins TRBV7-9 and TRBJ2-1; TRBD2 aligns across 7 bases. Germline trimming cut 3 bases from V and 9 bases from J; bases unmatched to any gene: 11. The CDR3 covers 15 residues. The V gene's germline CDR1 is SEHNR and CDR2 FQNEAQ (reference sequence).

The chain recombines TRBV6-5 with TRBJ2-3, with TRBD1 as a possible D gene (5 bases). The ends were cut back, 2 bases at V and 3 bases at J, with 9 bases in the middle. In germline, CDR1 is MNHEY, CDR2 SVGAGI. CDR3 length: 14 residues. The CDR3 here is CASSYQGPTDTQYF. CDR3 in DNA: TGTGCCAGCAGTTACCAGGGCCCGACAGATACGCAGTATTTT.

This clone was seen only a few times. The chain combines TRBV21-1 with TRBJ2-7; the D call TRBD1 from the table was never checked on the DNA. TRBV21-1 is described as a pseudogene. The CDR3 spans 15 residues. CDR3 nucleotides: TGTGCCAGCAGCAAAGGGGGCAGGCCGGACTACGAGCAGTACTTC. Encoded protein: CASSKGGRPDYEQYF.